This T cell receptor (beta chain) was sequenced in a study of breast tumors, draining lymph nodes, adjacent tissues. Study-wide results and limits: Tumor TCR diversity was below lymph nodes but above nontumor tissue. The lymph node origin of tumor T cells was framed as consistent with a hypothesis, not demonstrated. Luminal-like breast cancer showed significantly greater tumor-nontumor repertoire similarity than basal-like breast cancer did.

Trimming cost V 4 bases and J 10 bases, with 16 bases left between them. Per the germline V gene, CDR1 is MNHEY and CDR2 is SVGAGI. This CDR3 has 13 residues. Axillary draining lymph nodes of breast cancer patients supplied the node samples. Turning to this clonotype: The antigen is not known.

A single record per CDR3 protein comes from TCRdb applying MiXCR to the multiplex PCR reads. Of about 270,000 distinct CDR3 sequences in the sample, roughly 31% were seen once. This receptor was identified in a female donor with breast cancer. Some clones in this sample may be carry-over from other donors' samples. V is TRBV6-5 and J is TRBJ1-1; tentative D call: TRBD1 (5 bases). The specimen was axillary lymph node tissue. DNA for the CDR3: TGTGCCAGCAGTTCCCCCGGATCGGGGGGAGCTTTCTTT. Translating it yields CASSSPGSGGAFF.